This TCR beta chain appears in the sequencing data of a study of cytomegalovirus exposure and HLA in healthy donors. The study, taken as a whole, reports: TCR beta V- and J-gene trimming was later associated with a missense DCLRE1C variant. Usually a TCR sequence was rare, but some public TCRs were found in many donors. Among the CMV-associated chains, three were confirmed in vitro as specific for CMV antigens.

PCR was performed using 60 Vbeta and 13 Jbeta primers. Generated by immunoSEQ multiplex PCR, the TCRdb table keeps only in-frame clones and is missing some. The profile shows about 99,000 clones, roughly 66% of them singletons. Donors showed nominal health when sampled, although they likely had unrecorded immune exposures. To note about this clone: Its antigen is unidentified.

The clonotype comes from a woman aged 50 to 60 in good health and CMV-seronegative. What was sequenced was PBMCs.

The CDR3 nucleotides read TGTGCCAGCAGTCCCTTAGCGGGGGGTCAGGATGAGCAGTTCTTC. This translates into CASSPLAGGQDEQFF. The chain is built from TRBV6-1 and TRBJ2-1; 10 bases match TRBD2. Germline V gene sequence: CDR1 MNHNS, CDR2 SASEGT. This CDR3 comprises 15 residues. Trimming cost V 5 bases and J 8 bases; bases outside gene matches: 9.